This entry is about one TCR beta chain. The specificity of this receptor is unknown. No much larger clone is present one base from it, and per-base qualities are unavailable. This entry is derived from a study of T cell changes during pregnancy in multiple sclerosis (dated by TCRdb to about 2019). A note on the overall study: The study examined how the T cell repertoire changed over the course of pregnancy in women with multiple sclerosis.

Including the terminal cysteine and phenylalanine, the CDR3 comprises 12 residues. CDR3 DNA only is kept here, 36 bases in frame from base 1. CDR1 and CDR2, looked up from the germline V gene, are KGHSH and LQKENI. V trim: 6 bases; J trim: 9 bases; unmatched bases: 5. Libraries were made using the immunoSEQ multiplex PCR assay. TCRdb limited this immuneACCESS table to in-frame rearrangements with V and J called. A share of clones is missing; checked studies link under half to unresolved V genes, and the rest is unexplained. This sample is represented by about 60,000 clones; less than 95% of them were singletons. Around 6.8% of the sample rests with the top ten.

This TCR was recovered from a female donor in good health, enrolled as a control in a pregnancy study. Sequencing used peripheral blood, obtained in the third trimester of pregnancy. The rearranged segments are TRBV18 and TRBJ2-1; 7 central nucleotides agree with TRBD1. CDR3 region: CASSRQGFEQFF. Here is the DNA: TGTGCCAGCTCGCGACAGGGTTTTGAGCAGTTCTTC.